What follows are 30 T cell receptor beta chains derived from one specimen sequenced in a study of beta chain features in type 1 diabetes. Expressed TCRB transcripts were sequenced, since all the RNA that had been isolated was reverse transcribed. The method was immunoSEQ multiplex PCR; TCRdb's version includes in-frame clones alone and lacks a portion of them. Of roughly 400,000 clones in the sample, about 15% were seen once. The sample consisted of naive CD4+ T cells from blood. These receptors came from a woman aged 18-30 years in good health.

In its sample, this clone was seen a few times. CDR3 amino acids: CASSYGLAGENEQYF. The CDR3 nucleotides read TGTGCCAGCAGCTACGGACTAGCGGGAGAGAACGAGCAGTACTTC. The chain is built from TRBV6-6 and TRBJ2-7; 13 bases agree with TRBD2. The germline CDR1 and CDR2 sequences are MNHNY and SVGAGI (reference sequence). Unmatched junction bases numbered 7, after V lost 6 bases and J lost 5 bases. The length of the CDR3 is 15 residues.

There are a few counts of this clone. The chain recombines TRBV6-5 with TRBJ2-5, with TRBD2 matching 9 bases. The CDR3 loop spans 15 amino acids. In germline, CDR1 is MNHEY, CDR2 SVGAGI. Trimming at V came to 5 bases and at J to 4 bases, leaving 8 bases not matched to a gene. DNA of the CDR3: TGTGCCAGCAGTGTACGGGGCGGGAGGGCAGAGACCCAGTACTTC. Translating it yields CASSVRGGRAETQYF.

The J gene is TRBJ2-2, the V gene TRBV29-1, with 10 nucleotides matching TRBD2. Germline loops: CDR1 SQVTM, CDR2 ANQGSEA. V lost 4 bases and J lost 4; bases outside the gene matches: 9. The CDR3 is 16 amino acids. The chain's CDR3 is CSVGLAGAVITGELFF. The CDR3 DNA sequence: TGCAGCGTTGGTCTAGCGGGAGCCGTAATCACCGGGGAGCTGTTTTTT.

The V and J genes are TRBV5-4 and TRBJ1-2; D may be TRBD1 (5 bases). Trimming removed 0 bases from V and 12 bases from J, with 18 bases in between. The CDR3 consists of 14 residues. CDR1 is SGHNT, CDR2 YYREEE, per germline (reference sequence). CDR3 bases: TGTGCCAGCAGCTTGGCGTCCCTGGGGGGTTCCCACACCTTC. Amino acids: CASSLASLGGSHTF. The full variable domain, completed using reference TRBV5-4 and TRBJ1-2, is ETGVTQSPTHLIKTRGQQVTLRCSSQSGHNTVSWYQQALGQGPQFIFQYYREEENGRGNFPPRFSGLQFPNYSSELNVNALELDDSALYLCASSLASLGGSHTFGSGTRLTVV.

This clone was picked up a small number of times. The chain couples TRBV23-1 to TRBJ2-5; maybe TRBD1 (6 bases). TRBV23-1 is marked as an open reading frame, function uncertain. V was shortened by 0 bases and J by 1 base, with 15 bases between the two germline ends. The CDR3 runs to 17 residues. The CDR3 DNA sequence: TGCGCCAGCAGTCAATCGTGGGGCAGGGGCCCCCAAGAGACCCAGTACTTC. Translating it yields CASSQSWGRGPQETQYF.

CDR3 sequence reads: CATAQQGPVYEQYF. For the CDR3, the DNA is TGTGCCACCGCGCAGCAGGGCCCTGTCTACGAGCAGTACTTC. This chain uses TRBV5-4 with TRBJ2-7, with D possibly TRBD1 on 5 matching bases. The CDR3 length is 14 residues. Germline values: CDR1 SGHNT, CDR2 YYREEE (reference sequence). With 9 bases removed from V and 3 bases from J, the gap between germline ends came to 19 bases.

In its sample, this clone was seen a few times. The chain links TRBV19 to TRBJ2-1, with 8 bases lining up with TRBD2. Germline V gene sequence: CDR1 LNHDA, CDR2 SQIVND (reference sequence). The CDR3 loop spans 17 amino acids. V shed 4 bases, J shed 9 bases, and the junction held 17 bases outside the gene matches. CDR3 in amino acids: CASSSFEQSGSLSEQFF. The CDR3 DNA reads TGTGCCAGTAGTAGCTTTGAACAGAGCGGGAGTTTAAGTGAGCAGTTCTTC. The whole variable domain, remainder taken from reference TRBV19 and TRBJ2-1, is DGGITQSPKYLFRKEGQNVTLSCEQNLNHDAMYWYRQDPGQGLRLIYYSQIVNDFQKGDIAEGYSVSREKKESFPLTVTSAQKNPTAFYLCASSSFEQSGSLSEQFFGPGTRLTVL.

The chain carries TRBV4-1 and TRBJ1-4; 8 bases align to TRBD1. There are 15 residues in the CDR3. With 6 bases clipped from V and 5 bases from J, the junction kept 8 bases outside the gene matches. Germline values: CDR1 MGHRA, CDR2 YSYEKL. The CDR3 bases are TGCGCCAGCAGGACCCTCGGGACAGGAAATGAAAAACTGTTTTTT. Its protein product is CASRTLGTGNEKLFF.

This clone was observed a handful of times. CDR3 region: CASSQGWARGGNQPQHF. DNA for the CDR3: TGCGCCAGCAGCCAAGGATGGGCCAGGGGTGGCAATCAGCCCCAGCATTTT. The gene calls are TRBV4-1 and TRBJ1-5, with D perhaps matching TRBD1 (6 bases). Trimming cost V 1 base and J 2 bases, with 15 bases left between them. Germline loops: CDR1 MGHRA, CDR2 YSYEKL. This CDR3 region has 17 residues.

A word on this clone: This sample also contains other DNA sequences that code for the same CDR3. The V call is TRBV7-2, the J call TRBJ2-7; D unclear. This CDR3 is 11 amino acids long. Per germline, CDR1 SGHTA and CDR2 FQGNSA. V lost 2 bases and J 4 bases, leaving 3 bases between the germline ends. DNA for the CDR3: TGTGCCAGCAGCTTATTATACGAGCAGTACTTC. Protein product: CASSLLYEQYF. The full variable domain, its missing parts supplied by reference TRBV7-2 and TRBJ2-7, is GAGVSQSPSNKVTEKGKDVELRCDPISGHTALYWYRQSLGQGLEFLIYFQGNSAPDKSGLPSDRFSAERTGGSVSTLTIQRTQQEDSAVYLCASSLLYEQYFGPGTRLTVT.

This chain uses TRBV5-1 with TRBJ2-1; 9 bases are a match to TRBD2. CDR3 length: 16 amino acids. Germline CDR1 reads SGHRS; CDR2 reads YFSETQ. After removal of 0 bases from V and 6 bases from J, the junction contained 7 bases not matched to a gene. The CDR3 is CASSLAVAGVGNEQFF. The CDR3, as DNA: TGCGCCAGCAGCTTGGCCGTAGCGGGAGTAGGCAATGAGCAGTTCTTC. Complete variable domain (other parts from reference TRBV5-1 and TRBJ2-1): KAGVTQTPRYLIKTRGQQVTLSCSPISGHRSVSWYQQTPGQGLQFLFEYFSETQRNKGNFPGRFSGRQFSNSRSEMNVSTLELGDSALYLCASSLAVAGVGNEQFFGPGTRLTVL.

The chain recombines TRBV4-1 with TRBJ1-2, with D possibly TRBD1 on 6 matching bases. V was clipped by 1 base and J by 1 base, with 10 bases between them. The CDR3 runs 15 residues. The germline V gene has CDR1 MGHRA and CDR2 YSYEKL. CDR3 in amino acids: CASSQVGQFNYGYTF. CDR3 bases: TGCGCCAGCAGCCAAGTCGGACAGTTTAACTATGGCTACACCTTC.

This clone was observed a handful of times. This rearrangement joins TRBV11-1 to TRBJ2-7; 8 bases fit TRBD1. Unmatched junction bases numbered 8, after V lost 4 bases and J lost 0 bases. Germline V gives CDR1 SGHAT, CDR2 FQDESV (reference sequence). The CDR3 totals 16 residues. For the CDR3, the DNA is TGTGCCAGCAGCTATCTCGGACAGGGCACCTCCTACGAGCAGTACTTC. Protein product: CASSYLGQGTSYEQYF.

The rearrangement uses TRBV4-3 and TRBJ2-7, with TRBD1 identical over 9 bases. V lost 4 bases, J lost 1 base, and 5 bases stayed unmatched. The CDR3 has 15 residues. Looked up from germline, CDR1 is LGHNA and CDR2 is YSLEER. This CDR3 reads CASSPRQGGSYEQYF. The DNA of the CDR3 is TGCGCCAGCAGCCCCAGACAGGGGGGTTCCTACGAGCAGTACTTC.

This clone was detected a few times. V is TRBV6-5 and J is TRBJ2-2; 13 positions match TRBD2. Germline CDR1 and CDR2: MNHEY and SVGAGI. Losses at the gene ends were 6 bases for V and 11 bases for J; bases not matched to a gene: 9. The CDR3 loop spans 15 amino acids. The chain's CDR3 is CASSSPGLAGRELFF. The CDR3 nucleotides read TGTGCCAGCAGCTCTCCGGGACTAGCGGGACGTGAGCTGTTTTTT.

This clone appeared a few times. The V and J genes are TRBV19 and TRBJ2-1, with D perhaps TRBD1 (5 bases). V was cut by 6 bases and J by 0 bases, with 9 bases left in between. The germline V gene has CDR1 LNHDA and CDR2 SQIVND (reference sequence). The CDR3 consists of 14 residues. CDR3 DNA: TGTGCCAGTAGCGACAGTTCCTCCTACAATGAGCAGTTCTTC. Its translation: CASSDSSSYNEQFF.

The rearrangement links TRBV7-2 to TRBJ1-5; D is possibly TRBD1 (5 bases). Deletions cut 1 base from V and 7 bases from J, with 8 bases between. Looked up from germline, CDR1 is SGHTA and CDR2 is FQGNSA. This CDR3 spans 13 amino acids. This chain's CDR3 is CASSLVGGQPQHF. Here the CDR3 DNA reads TGTGCCAGCAGCTTAGTCGGGGGACAGCCCCAGCATTTT. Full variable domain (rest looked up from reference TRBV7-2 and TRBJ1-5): GAGVSQSPSNKVTEKGKDVELRCDPISGHTALYWYRQSLGQGLEFLIYFQGNSAPDKSGLPSDRFSAERTGGSVSTLTIQRTQQEDSAVYLCASSLVGGQPQHFGDGTRLSIL.

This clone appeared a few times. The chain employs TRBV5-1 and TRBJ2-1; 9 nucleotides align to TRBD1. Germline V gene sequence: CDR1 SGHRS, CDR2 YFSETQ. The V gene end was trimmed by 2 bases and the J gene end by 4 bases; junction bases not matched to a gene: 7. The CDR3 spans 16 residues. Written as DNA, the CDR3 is TGCGCCAGCAGCTTCCGGGACAGGGAACCTTACAATGAGCAGTTCTTC. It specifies CASSFRDREPYNEQFF.

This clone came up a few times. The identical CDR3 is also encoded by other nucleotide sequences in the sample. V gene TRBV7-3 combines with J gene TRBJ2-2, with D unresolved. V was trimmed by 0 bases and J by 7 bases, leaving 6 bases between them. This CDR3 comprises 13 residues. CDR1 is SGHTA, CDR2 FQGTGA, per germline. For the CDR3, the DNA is TGTGCCAGCAGCTTAACGTCGTTCGGGGAGCTGTTTTTT. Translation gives CASSLTSFGELFF. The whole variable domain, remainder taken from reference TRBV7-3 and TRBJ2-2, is GAGVSQTPSNKVTEKGKYVELRCDPISGHTALYWYRQSLGQGPEFLIYFQGTGAADDSGLPNDRFFAVRPEGSVSTLKIQRTERGDSAVYLCASSLTSFGELFFGEGSRLTVL.

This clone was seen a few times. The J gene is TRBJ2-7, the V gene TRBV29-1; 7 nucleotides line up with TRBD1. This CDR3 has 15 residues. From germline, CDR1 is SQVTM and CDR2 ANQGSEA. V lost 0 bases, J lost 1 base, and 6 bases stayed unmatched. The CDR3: CSVEDRAGGSYEQYF. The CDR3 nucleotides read TGCAGCGTTGAAGATAGGGCAGGGGGATCCTACGAGCAGTACTTC.

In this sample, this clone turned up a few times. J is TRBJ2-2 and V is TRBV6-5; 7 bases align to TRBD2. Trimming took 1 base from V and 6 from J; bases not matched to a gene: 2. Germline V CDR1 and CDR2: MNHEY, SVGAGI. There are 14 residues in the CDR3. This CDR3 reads CASSYLGGAGELFF. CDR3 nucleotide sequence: TGTGCCAGCAGTTACTTGGGGGGGGCCGGGGAGCTGTTTTTT.

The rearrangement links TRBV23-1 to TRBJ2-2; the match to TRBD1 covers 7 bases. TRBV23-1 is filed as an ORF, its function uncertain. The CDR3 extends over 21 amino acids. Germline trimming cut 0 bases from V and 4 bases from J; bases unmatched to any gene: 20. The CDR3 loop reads CASSQSKYSSETGSGTGELFF. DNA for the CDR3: TGCGCCAGCAGTCAATCGAAGTACTCGAGTGAGACAGGGTCGGGCACCGGGGAGCTGTTTTTT.

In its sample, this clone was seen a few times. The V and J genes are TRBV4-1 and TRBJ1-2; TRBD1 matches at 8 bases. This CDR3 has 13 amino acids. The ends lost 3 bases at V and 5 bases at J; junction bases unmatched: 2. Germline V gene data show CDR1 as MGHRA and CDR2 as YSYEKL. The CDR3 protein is CASSQTGVYGYTF. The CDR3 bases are TGCGCCAGCAGCCAGACAGGGGTATATGGCTACACCTTC.

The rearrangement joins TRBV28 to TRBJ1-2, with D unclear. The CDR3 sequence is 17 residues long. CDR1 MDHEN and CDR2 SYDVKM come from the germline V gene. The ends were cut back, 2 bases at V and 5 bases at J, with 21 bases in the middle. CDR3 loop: CASSLAASGRQKYGYTF. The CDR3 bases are TGTGCCAGCAGTTTAGCGGCGAGCGGGCGCCAAAAGTATGGCTACACCTTC.

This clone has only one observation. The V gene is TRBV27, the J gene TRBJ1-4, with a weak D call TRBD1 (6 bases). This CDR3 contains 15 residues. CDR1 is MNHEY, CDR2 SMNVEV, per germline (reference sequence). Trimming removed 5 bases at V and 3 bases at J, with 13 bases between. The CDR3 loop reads CASSPTGRPNEKLFF. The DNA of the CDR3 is TGTGCCAGCAGTCCAACAGGGAGACCTAATGAAAAACTGTTTTTT.

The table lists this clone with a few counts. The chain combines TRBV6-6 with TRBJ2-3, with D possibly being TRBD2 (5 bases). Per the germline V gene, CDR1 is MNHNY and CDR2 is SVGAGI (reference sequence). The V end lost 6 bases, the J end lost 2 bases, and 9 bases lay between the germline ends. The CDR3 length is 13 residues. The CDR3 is CASRRDLTDTQYF. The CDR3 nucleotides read TGTGCCAGCAGGAGGGATCTCACAGATACGCAGTATTTT.

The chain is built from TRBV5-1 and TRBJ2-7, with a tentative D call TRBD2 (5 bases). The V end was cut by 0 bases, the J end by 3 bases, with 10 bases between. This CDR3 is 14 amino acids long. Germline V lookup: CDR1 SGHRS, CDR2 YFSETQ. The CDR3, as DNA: TGCGCCAGCAGCTTGGTCGGCAGCGGCTACGAGCAGTACTTC. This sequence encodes CASSLVGSGYEQYF.

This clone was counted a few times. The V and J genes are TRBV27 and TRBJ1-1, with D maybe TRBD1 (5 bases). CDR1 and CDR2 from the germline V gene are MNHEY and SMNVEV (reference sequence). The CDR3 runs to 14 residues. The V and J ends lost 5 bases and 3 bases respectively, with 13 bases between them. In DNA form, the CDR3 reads TGTGCCAGCAGTGGCAGGGTTGGGCACACTGAAGCTTTCTTT. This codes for CASSGRVGHTEAFF.

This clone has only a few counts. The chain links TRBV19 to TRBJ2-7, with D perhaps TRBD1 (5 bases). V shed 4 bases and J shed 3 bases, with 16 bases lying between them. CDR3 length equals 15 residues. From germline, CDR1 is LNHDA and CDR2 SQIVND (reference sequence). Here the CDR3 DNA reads TGTGCCAGTAGTAGGGCTACAGGATTTCTCTACGAGCAGTACTTC. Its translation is CASSRATGFLYEQYF.

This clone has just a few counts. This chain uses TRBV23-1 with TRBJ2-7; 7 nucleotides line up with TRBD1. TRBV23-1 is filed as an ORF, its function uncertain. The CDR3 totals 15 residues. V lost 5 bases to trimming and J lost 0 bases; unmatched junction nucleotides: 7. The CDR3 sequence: CASSTHRDSSYEQYF. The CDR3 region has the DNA TGCGCCAGCAGTACACACCGGGACAGCTCCTACGAGCAGTACTTC.